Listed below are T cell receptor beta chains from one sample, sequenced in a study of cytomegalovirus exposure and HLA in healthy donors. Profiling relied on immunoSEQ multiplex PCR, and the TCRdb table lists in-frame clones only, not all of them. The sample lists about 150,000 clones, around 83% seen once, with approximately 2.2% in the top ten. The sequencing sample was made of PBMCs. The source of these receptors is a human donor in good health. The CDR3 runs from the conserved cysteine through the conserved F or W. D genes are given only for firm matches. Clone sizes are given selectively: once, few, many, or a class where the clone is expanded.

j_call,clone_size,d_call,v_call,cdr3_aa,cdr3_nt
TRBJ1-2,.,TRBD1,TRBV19,CASTNGTVNNRYGYTF,TGTGCCAGTACTAACGGGACAGTTAACAACCGCTATGGCTACACCTTC
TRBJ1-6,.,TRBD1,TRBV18,CASSPLAGQGASPLHF,TGTGCCAGCTCACCACTTGCAGGACAGGGGGCATCACCCCTCCACTTT
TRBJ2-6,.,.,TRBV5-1,CASSGQYSGANVLTF,TGCGCCAGCAGCGGACAATACTCTGGGGCCAACGTCCTGACTTTC
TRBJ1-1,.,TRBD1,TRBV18,CASSPSQGYTEAFF,TGTGCCAGCTCACCATCACAGGGGTACACTGAAGCTTTCTTT
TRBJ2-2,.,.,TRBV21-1,CASTPNLAGELFF,TGTGCCAGCACCCCCAACTTAGCCGGGGAGCTGTTTTTT
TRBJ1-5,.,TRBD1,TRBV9,CASSPTGESNQPQHF,TGTGCCAGCAGCCCTACAGGGGAGAGCAATCAGCCCCAGCATTTT
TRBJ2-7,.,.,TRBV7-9,CASSPTEAEQYF,TGTGCCAGCAGTCCTACAGAAGCCGAGCAGTACTTC
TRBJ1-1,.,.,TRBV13,CASSSNTGNEAFF,TGTGCCAGCAGCTCAAATACAGGAAACGAAGCTTTCTTT
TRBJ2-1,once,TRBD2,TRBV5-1,CASSSEVSGRQFF,TGCGCCAGCAGCTCAGAGGTTAGCGGGAGGCAGTTCTTC
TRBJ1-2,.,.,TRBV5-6,CASTPRGLTSYGYTF,TGTGCCAGCACCCCCAGAGGTCTTACGTCCTATGGCTACACCTTC
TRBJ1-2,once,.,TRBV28,CASSRYRGGRSNGYTF,TGTGCCAGCAGTCGCTATCGTGGGGGGAGATCGAATGGCTACACCTTC
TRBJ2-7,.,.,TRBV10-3,CAISERGPEGEQYF,TGTGCCATCAGTGAAAGGGGGCCGGAGGGGGAGCAGTACTTC
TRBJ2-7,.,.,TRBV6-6,CASSKDSSYEQYF,TGTGCCAGCAGTAAGGACAGTTCCTACGAGCAGTACTTC
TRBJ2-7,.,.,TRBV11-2,CASSLEQVSSYEQYF,TGTGCCAGCAGCTTAGAACAGGTTAGCTCCTACGAGCAGTACTTC
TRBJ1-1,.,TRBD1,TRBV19,CASSVGKQGAGTEAFF,TGTGCCAGTAGTGTAGGCAAACAGGGGGCCGGCACTGAAGCTTTCTTT
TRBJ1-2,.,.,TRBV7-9,CASSLDGATGYGYTF,TGTGCCAGCAGCTTAGATGGGGCAACGGGCTATGGCTACACCTTC
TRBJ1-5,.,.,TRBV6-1,CASRRGGGYQPQHF,TGTGCCAGCAGGAGAGGGGGGGGGTATCAGCCCCAGCATTTT
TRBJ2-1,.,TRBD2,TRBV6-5,CASRDSGRAGEQFF,TGTGCCAGCAGGGATAGCGGGAGGGCCGGTGAGCAGTTCTTC
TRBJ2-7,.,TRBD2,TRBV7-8,CASSLELAASYEQYF,TGTGCCAGCAGCTTAGAACTAGCGGCCTCCTACGAGCAGTACTTC
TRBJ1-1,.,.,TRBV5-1,CASRLRAGVGTEAFF,TGCGCCAGCAGACTTAGGGCAGGGGTGGGCACTGAAGCTTTCTTT
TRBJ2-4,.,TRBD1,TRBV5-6,CASSGQGAGAKNIQYF,TGTGCCAGCAGTGGACAGGGGGCCGGGGCCAAAAACATTCAGTACTTC
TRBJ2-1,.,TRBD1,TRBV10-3,CAINKRQGSSYNEQFF,TGTGCCATCAATAAGAGACAGGGAAGCTCCTACAATGAGCAGTTCTTC
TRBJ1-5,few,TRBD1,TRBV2,CASSERGGWGNQPQHF,TGTGCCAGCAGTGAAAGAGGGGGCTGGGGCAATCAGCCCCAGCATTTT
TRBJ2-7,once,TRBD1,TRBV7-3,CASSLYGTGAMHEQYF,TGTGCCAGCAGCTTATACGGGACAGGGGCGATGCACGAGCAGTACTTC
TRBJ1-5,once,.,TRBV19,CASSMAGGRNQPQHF,TGTGCCAGTAGTATGGCGGGGGGTAGGAATCAGCCCCAGCATTTT
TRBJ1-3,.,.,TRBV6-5,CASSLDRDGNTIYF,TGTGCCAGCAGCTTAGACAGAGATGGAAACACCATATATTTT
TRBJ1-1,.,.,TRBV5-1,CASSSPTITEAFF,TGCGCCAGCAGCTCGCCGACTATCACTGAAGCTTTCTTT
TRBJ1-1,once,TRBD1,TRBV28,CASSWAAGGLNTEAFF,TGTGCCAGCAGCTGGGCGGCAGGGGGCTTGAACACTGAAGCTTTCTTT
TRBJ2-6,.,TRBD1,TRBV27,CASSLGTGGSGANVLTF,TGTGCCAGCAGCCTCGGGACAGGGGGCTCTGGGGCCAACGTCCTGACTTTC
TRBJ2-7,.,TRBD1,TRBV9,CASSGDRTYEQYF,TGTGCCAGCAGCGGGGACAGAACCTACGAGCAGTACTTC
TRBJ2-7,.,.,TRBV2,CASREGPMGFYEQYF,TGTGCCAGCAGAGAGGGCCCCATGGGATTCTACGAGCAGTACTTC
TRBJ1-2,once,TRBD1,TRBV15,CATSRWTGTSNYGYTF,TGTGCCACCAGCAGATGGACAGGCACATCTAACTATGGCTACACCTTC
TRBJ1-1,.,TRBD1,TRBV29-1,CSVGLTGTVEAFF,TGCAGCGTTGGGCTAACCGGGACAGTCGAAGCTTTCTTT
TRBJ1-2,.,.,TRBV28,CASSLAGLSNYGYTF,TGTGCCAGCAGTTTGGCAGGGCTCTCGAACTATGGCTACACCTTC
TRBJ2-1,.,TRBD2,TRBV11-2,CASSSLEGLAWNEQFF,TGTGCCAGCAGCTCTTTAGAAGGACTAGCTTGGAATGAGCAGTTCTTC
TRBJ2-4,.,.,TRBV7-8,CASSLAGPNGAKNIQYF,TGTGCCAGCAGCTTAGCGGGTCCGAACGGGGCCAAAAACATTCAGTACTTC
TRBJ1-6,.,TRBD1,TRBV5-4,CASSLGVTGGNSPLHF,TGTGCCAGCAGCTTGGGGGTGACAGGGGGGAATTCACCCCTCCACTTT
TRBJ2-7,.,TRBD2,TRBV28,CASSLTAGGPYEQYF,TGTGCCAGCAGTTTAACGGCGGGAGGACCCTACGAGCAGTACTTC
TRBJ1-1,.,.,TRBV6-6,CASSYSPLTANTEAFF,TGTGCCAGCAGTTACTCGCCCTTGACAGCTAACACTGAAGCTTTCTTT
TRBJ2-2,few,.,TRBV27,CASSPLIDGELFF,TGTGCCAGCAGTCCACTCATTGACGGGGAGCTGTTTTTT
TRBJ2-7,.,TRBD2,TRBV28,CASRPPGLASEQYF,TGTGCCAGCAGGCCTCCGGGACTAGCTTCCGAGCAGTACTTC
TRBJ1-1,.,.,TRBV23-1,CASSRPGKVWSEAFF,TGCGCCAGCAGTCGACCGGGTAAGGTGTGGAGTGAAGCTTTCTTT
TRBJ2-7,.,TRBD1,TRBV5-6,CASSFFGTDKIEQYF,TGTGCCAGCAGCTTTTTCGGGACAGATAAGATCGAGCAGTACTTC
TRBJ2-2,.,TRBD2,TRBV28,CASSLTGLAEISTGELFF,TGTGCCAGCAGTCTGACGGGACTAGCGGAAATATCTACCGGGGAGCTGTTTTTT
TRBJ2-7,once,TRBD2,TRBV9,CASSVSGRADEQYF,TGTGCCAGCAGCGTAAGCGGGAGGGCCGACGAGCAGTACTTC
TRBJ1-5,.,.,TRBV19,CASNTGDYQPQHF,TGTGCCAGTAATACAGGCGACTATCAGCCCCAGCATTTT
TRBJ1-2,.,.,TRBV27,CASTPLGPGDGYTF,TGTGCCAGCACCCCGCTCGGTCCGGGAGATGGCTACACCTTC
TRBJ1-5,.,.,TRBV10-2,CASRQGLEQPQHF,TGCGCCAGCAGACAGGGTCTGGAGCAGCCCCAGCATTTT
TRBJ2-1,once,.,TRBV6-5,CASSSTREQFF,TGTGCCAGCAGTTCGACTCGTGAGCAGTTCTTC
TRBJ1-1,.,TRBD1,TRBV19,CASKNRGNTEAFF,TGTGCCAGTAAAAACAGGGGGAATACTGAAGCTTTCTTT